The TCR beta chain under discussion was sequenced for a study of blood T cell repertoires in COVID-19. Study-level background: Sources were T cells, B-cell-depleted T cells, or PBMCs; the material itself was cDNA or gDNA.

Clones were read by immunoSEQ multiplex PCR, and TCRdb kept only the in-frame ones, dropping some. Among approximately 350,000 clones, 85% to 90% were seen once, and the ten largest hold more than 0.8%. V gave up 7 bases and J gave up 0 bases; unmatched junction bases: 12. The CDR3 length is 16 residues. The germline CDR1 and CDR2 sequences are SNHLY and FYNNEI. The TCR comes from a man younger than 35 who had recovered from COVID-19. The chain uses TRBV2 and TRBJ2-7, with 7 bases identical to TRBD1. The sample comprised PBMCs or T cells enriched from blood (not recorded which). The CDR3 here is CASTPGSGQYSYEQYF. The CDR3 nucleotides are TGTGCCAGCACCCCAGGATCGGGACAGTACTCCTACGAGCAGTACTTC.